This T cell receptor (beta chain) came from a study of early T cells in non-severe SARS-CoV-2 infection. Across the whole study: Unpaired chains resulted from sequencing bulk RNA of unsorted whole blood.

Molecules of cDNA were individually given unique molecular identifiers that were attached to them. TCRdb processed the 5' RACE reads anew with MiXCR; each CDR3 protein has one entry. Among approximately 77,000 distinct CDR3 sequences listed, 12% were seen once. The CDR3 is 15 amino acids. V was clipped by 5 bases and J by 9 bases; unmatched bases: 12. CDR1 and CDR2 (germline): SGHTA, FQGTGA. The chain recombines TRBV7-3 with TRBJ2-1, with TRBD2 matching 8 bases. The clonotype was recovered from an adult who was a healthcare worker with PCR-confirmed SARS-CoV-2 infection or an uninfected control (not recorded which). The donor label of this sample is uncertain. The material sequenced was whole blood, taken at baseline. The CDR3 sequence is CASSPRGGSGGEQFF. The DNA for the CDR3 is TGTGCCAGCAGCCCCCGGGGGGGGTCCGGCGGTGAGCAGTTCTTC.